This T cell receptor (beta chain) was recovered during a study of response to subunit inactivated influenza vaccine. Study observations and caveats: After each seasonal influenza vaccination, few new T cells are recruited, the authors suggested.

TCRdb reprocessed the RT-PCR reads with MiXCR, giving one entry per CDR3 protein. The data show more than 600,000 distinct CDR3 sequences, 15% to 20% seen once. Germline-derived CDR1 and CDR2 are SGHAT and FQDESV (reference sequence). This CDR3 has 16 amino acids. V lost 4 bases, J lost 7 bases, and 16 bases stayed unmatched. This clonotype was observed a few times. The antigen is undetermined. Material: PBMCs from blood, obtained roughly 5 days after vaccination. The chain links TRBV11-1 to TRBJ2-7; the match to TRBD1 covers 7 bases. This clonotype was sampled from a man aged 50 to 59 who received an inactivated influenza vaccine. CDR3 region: CASSSPLRDSSREQYF. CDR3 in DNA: TGTGCCAGCAGCTCCCCCCTTCGGGACAGTTCGAGGGAGCAGTACTTC.